A single sample gave rise to the 17 T cell receptor beta chains below, sequenced in a study of blood T cell repertoires in COVID-19. Clones were read by immunoSEQ multiplex PCR, and TCRdb kept only the in-frame ones, dropping some. The table includes about 200,000 clones, roughly 84% detected once. Input material: peripheral blood. The receptors stem from a man aged 50 to 59 with COVID-19, enrolled during active disease.

The chain employs TRBV7-8 and TRBJ2-1; TRBD2 aligns across 9 bases. Germline loops: CDR1 SGHVS, CDR2 FQNEAQ. CDR3 size: 15 residues. J lost 4 bases, V lost 5 bases, and 6 bases had no gene match. The DNA for the CDR3 is TGTGCCAGCAGCAAGCCCCTAGCGGGATACAATGAGCAGTTCTTC. Translating it yields CASSKPLAGYNEQFF.

This chain joins TRBV24-1 and TRBJ2-1, with TRBD1 identical over 7 bases. CDR3 length: 14 residues. V trimming: 4 bases; J trimming: 10 bases; junction bases outside the gene matches: 9. The V gene's germline CDR1 is KGHDR and CDR2 SFDVKD. CDR3 bases: TGTGCCACCAGTGACAACCAGGGACAGCGGGAGCAGTTCTTC. It codes for CATSDNQGQREQFF.

The chain recombines TRBV7-2 with TRBJ2-3; 8 bases align to TRBD1. After removal of 4 bases from V and 4 bases from J, the junction contained 4 bases not matched to a gene. Germline lookup yields CDR1 SGHTA and CDR2 FQGNSA. The CDR3 totals 14 residues. The DNA of the CDR3 is TGTGCCAGCAGCTCCCCGACAGGGGCAGATACGCAGTATTTT. Translating it yields CASSSPTGADTQYF. Full variable domain (missing parts from reference TRBV7-2 and TRBJ2-3): GAGVSQSPSNKVTEKGKDVELRCDPISGHTALYWYRQSLGQGLEFLIYFQGNSAPDKSGLPSDRFSAERTGGSVSTLTIQRTQQEDSAVYLCASSSPTGADTQYFGPGTRLTVL.

The chain links TRBV7-2 to TRBJ2-1, with a possible D match to TRBD1 (7 bases). Germline CDR1 reads SGHTA; CDR2 reads FQGNSA. The ends were cut back, 3 bases at V and 10 bases at J, with 16 bases in the middle. The CDR3 has 14 residues. The CDR3: CASSFQGGPGEQFF. The CDR3 bases are TGTGCCAGCAGCTTTCAGGGGGGCCCGGGAGAGCAGTTCTTC.

The chain uses TRBV5-4 and TRBJ2-7; 8 positions match TRBD1. The V gene end was trimmed by 5 bases and the J gene end by 3 bases; junction bases not matched to a gene: 10. The germline CDR1 and CDR2 sequences are SGHNT and YYREEE (reference sequence). The CDR3 is 15 residues long. CDR3 DNA: TGTGCCAGCAGTCCCCCGGGACAGGCGTACTACGAGCAGTACTTC. It encodes CASSPPGQAYYEQYF.

The chain recombines TRBV9 with TRBJ1-1; 10 nucleotides align to TRBD1. The CDR3 runs 15 residues. The germline V gene has CDR1 SGDLS and CDR2 YYNGEE. V trimming: 0 bases; J trimming: 6 bases; junction bases outside the gene matches: 5. As DNA, the CDR3 is TGTGCCAGCAGCGTAGCTGACAGGGGGCTCGCTGAAGCTTTCTTT. This gives the protein CASSVADRGLAEAFF.

This chain joins TRBV4-3 and TRBJ2-7; 9 bases fit TRBD1. The germline gives CDR1 LGHNA, CDR2 YSLEER. The V gene end was trimmed by 4 bases and the J gene end by 3 bases; junction bases not matched to a gene: 1. The CDR3 sequence is 13 residues long. CDR3 loop: CASSRTGDYEQYF. CDR3 coding DNA: TGCGCCAGCAGCCGGACAGGGGACTACGAGCAGTACTTC.

The chain links TRBV5-4 to TRBJ1-6, with D possibly matching TRBD1 (6 bases). Trimming cost V 2 bases and J 7 bases, with 13 bases left between them. The V gene's germline CDR1 is SGHNT and CDR2 YYREEE (reference sequence). There are 15 residues in the CDR3. CDR3 DNA sequence: TGTGCCAGCAGCTTACAACAGGGAACGAATTCACCCCTCCACTTT. Its translation: CASSLQQGTNSPLHF. The full variable domain, completed using reference TRBV5-4 and TRBJ1-6, is ETGVTQSPTHLIKTRGQQVTLRCSSQSGHNTVSWYQQALGQGPQFIFQYYREEENGRGNFPPRFSGLQFPNYSSELNVNALELDDSALYLCASSLQQGTNSPLHFGNGTRLTVT.

This rearrangement joins TRBV5-1 to TRBJ2-5, with D possibly being TRBD1 (6 bases). The CDR3 runs 14 residues. The ends were cut back, 0 bases at V and 2 bases at J, with 8 bases in the middle. Germline assignment: CDR1 SGHRS and CDR2 YFSETQ. The CDR3 nucleotides read TGCGCCAGCAGCTTGGGACAGGAGCAAGAGACCCAGTACTTC. Translating gives CASSLGQEQETQYF.

The chain uses TRBV27 and TRBJ1-1; 8 bases match TRBD1. The CDR3 runs 14 residues. Germline lookup yields CDR1 MNHEY and CDR2 SMNVEV (reference sequence). The V and J ends lost 5 bases and 5 bases, in that order; junction bases with no gene match: 7. The CDR3 nucleotides read TGTGCCAGCAGTGAAGACAGGGGTGGAACTGAAGCTTTCTTT. This codes for CASSEDRGGTEAFF.

This clone was observed a single time. CDR3 in amino acids: CASSLGTLRQDYGYTF. The CDR3, as DNA: TGTGCCAGCAGTTTAGGCACACTAAGACAGGACTATGGCTACACCTTC. V is TRBV28 and J is TRBJ1-2, with D tentatively TRBD1 (6 bases). The CDR3 contains 16 residues. Per the germline V gene, CDR1 is MDHEN and CDR2 is SYDVKM. V lost 2 bases and J 3 bases, leaving 16 bases between the germline ends.

The V and J genes are TRBV11-2 and TRBJ2-1, with 8 positions matching TRBD2. Germline V gene lookup returns CDR1 SGHAT and CDR2 FQNNGV. Trimming at V came to 1 base and at J to 6 bases, leaving 2 bases not matched to a gene. The length of the CDR3 is 14 residues. The CDR3 DNA follows: TGTGCCAGCAGCTTAGCGGGAGGGCCCAATGAGCAGTTCTTC. It codes for CASSLAGGPNEQFF.

The chain joins TRBV2 to TRBJ2-2; 12 positions match TRBD1. Germline loops: CDR1 SNHLY, CDR2 FYNNEI. Trimming cost V 5 bases and J 7 bases; bases outside gene matches: 8. The CDR3 loop spans 16 amino acids. In DNA form, the CDR3 reads TGTGCCAGCAGTTCCTGGGACAGGGGGCTGAGCGGGGAGCTGTTTTTT. Translated, it gives CASSSWDRGLSGELFF.

The V and J genes are TRBV10-3 and TRBJ2-1; D is unclear. The CDR3 loop spans 15 amino acids. With 3 bases removed from V and 9 bases from J, the gap between germline ends came to 18 bases. Germline V lookup: CDR1 ENHRY, CDR2 SYGVKD. The CDR3 bases are TGTGCCATCAGTGACTCGAAGGTAGTAGCCGCTGAGCAGTTCTTC. Translated: CAISDSKVVAAEQFF.

The rearrangement links TRBV11-2 to TRBJ2-7; TRBD1 matches at 8 bases. This CDR3 is built from 15 residues. J was trimmed by 4 bases and V by 1 base; bases with no gene match: 6. Germline lookup yields CDR1 SGHAT and CDR2 FQNNGV. CDR3 sequence reads: CASSLGSGGSYEQYF. The CDR3 bases are TGTGCCAGCAGCTTAGGGTCAGGGGGCTCATACGAGCAGTACTTC.

This clone was seen a single time. The CDR3 region is CASSLSPSSEQYF. The CDR3, as DNA: TGTGCCAGCAGCTTGAGTCCCTCGTCCGAGCAGTACTTC. V is TRBV7-2 and J is TRBJ2-7; D is uncertain. With 3 bases removed from V and 6 bases from J, the gap between germline ends came to 12 bases. The CDR3 runs 13 residues. CDR1 is SGHTA, CDR2 FQGNSA, per germline.

This chain uses TRBV5-4 with TRBJ2-5; tentatively, D is TRBD2 (6 bases). Trimming stripped 3 bases from V and 1 base from J, with 7 bases between. The CDR3 has 13 residues. CDR1 SGHNT and CDR2 YYREEE come from the germline V gene (reference sequence). The CDR3 bases are TGTGCCAGCAGCTGGGACTCCCAAGAGACCCAGTACTTC. The encoded protein is CASSWDSQETQYF.